Sequencing of this T cell receptor (delta chain) was carried out in a study of gamma delta lymphoproliferative disorders and STAT genes. Study as a whole: Delta-chain libraries followed the EuroClonality-NGS standard operating procedure. Points from the study as a whole: Public or private status of leukemic clones needs confirmation.

The receptor sequences were amplified from genomic DNA of peripheral blood mononuclear cells. The control group comprised age- and sex-matched healthy adult blood donors. This clone was seen more than once but under ten times. Its target is not known. A far larger clone differs by one base, so this is likely a read error. The same CDR3 can be traced to other DNA sequences in this sample. The CDR3 consists of 16 residues. Germline V gene lookup returns CDR1 TVYSNPD and CDR2 GDNSRS (reference sequence). The V and J ends lost 3 bases and 3 bases, in that order; junction bases with no gene match: 12. TCRdb reprocessed the multiplex PCR reads through CATT. The sample carries approximately 2,200 delta-chain clones, 1.5% recorded once.

Material for sequencing was blood. The genes are TRDV3 and TRDJ1; 11 bases match TRDD3. The TCR comes from a human donor in good health. The CDR3 nucleotides are TGTGCCTTCCCTAAAGGACTGGGGGATATGGCCGATAAACTCATCTTT. Translating gives CAFPKGLGDMADKLIF.